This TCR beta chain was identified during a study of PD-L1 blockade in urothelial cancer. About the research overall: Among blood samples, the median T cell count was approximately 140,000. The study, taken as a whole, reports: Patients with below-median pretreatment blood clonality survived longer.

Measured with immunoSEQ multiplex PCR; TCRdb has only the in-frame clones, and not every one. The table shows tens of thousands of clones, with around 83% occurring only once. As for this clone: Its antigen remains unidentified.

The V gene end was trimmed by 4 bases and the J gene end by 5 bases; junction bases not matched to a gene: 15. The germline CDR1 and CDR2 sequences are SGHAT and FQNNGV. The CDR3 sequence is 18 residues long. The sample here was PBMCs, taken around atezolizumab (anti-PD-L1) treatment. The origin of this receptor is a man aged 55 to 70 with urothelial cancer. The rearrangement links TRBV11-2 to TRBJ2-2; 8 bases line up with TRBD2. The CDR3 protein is CASSYRGGTDLGTGELFF. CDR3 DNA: TGTGCCAGCAGCTACCGGGGGGGAACGGATTTGGGAACCGGGGAGCTGTTTTTT.